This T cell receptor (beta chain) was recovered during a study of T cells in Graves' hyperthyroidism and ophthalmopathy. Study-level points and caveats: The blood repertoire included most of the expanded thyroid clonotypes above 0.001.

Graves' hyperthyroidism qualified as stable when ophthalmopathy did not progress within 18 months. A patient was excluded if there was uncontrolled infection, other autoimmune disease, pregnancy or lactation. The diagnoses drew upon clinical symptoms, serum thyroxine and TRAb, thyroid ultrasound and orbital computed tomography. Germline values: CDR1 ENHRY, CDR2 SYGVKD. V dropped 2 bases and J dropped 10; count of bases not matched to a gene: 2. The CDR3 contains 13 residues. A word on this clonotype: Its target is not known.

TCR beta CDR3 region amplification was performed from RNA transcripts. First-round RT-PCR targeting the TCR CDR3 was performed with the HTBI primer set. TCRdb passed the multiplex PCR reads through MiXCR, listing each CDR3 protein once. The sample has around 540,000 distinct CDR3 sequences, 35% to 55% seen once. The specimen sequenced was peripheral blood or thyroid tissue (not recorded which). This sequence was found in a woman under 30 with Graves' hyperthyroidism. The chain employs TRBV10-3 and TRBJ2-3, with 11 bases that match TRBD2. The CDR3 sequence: CAISETSGSSQYF. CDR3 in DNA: TGTGCCATCAGTGAGACTAGCGGGAGTTCGCAGTATTTT.